This entry is about one TCR beta chain. Its antigen is not identified. Germline CDR1 and CDR2: PRHDT and FYEKMQ (reference sequence). V lost 3 bases and J lost 4, with 15 bases in between. This CDR3 comprises 15 residues. This sample was included in a study of T cell responses to AZD1222 COVID-19 vaccine. Study outcomes and limitations: Most donors were white British and more were female, and clonal diversity was possibly underestimated. Spike-specific TCR breadth and depth both grew after two AZD1222 doses.

The repertoire was sequenced with immunoSEQ multiplex PCR; TCRdb's copy has only in-frame clones and lacks some. The sample shows about 97,000 clones, 84% of them seen only once. The sequence came from an adult in good health. Sample: peripheral blood, taken on day 0 of AZD1222 vaccination. The chain combines TRBV13 with TRBJ1-1; D possibly corresponds to TRBD1 (6 bases). CDR3 protein: CASSFQGTGATEAFF. CDR3 sequence (DNA): TGTGCCAGCAGCTTTCAGGGGACGGGCGCCACTGAAGCTTTCTTT.